A single sample is the source of the 28 T cell receptor beta chains below, sequenced in a study of cytomegalovirus exposure and HLA in healthy donors. Amplification used 60 Vbeta primers and 13 Jbeta primers. Produced via immunoSEQ multiplex PCR; TCRdb's table is partial and in-frame only. In the table there are 110,000 or so clones, around three quarters of which are singletons. The sequencing sample was made of PBMCs. These receptors were taken from a man over 45 in good health and CMV-seropositive.

This rearrangement joins TRBV10-2 to TRBJ2-7; D perhaps matches TRBD2 (5 bases). This CDR3 is 12 amino acids long. CDR1 is WSHSY and CDR2 is SAAADI in the germline V gene. The ends were cut back, 3 bases at V and 3 bases at J, with 6 bases in the middle. The CDR3 DNA reads as TGCGCCAGCAGTGACGGACTCTACGAGCAGTACTTC. It specifies CASSDGLYEQYF.

V is TRBV18 and J is TRBJ2-2; 13 bases agree with TRBD2. Germline V gene data show CDR1 as KGHSH and CDR2 as LQKENI. Trimming took 6 bases from V and 2 from J; bases not matched to a gene: 9. There are 18 residues in the CDR3. The CDR3 here is CASSPRTSGRGNTGELFF. In DNA, the CDR3 is TGTGCCAGCTCCCCCCGGACTAGCGGGAGAGGTAACACCGGGGAGCTGTTTTTT.

The chain joins TRBV19 to TRBJ2-1; D is unclear. The germline V and J ends were trimmed by 9 bases and 0 bases, with 9 bases remaining between them. There are 13 residues in the CDR3. Germline lookup yields CDR1 LNHDA and CDR2 SQIVND (reference sequence). Written as DNA, the CDR3 is TGTGCCAGCGGAGATTTCTCCTACAATGAGCAGTTCTTC. It codes for CASGDFSYNEQFF. The complete variable domain, with remaining parts taken from reference TRBV19 and TRBJ2-1, reads DGGITQSPKYLFRKEGQNVTLSCEQNLNHDAMYWYRQDPGQGLRLIYYSQIVNDFQKGDIAEGYSVSREKKESFPLTVTSAQKNPTAFYLCASGDFSYNEQFFGPGTRLTVL.

The chain couples TRBV2 to TRBJ2-7; possibly TRBD2 for D (5 bases). This CDR3 comprises 12 residues. The V gene's germline CDR1 is SNHLY and CDR2 FYNNEI. V lost 7 bases, J lost 3 bases, and 10 bases lay in between. The CDR3, as DNA: TGTGCCAGCAAGAGGGCCGGCTACGAGCAGTACTTC. Translated, it gives CASKRAGYEQYF.

The table lists this clone with a few counts. J is TRBJ1-1 and V is TRBV14, with 7 bases aligning to TRBD1. This CDR3 is built from 14 residues. Germline trimming cut 5 bases from V and 5 bases from J; bases unmatched to any gene: 8. Looked up from germline, CDR1 is SGHDN and CDR2 is FVKESK. This CDR3 reads CASSAQQGVTEAFF. Here the CDR3 DNA reads TGTGCCAGCAGCGCCCAGCAGGGGGTAACTGAAGCTTTCTTT.

The V and J genes are TRBV5-1 and TRBJ1-1, with 10 nucleotides matching TRBD1. V was pared by 4 bases and J by 4 bases, with 7 bases of the junction left unmatched. The CDR3 covers 15 residues. Germline values: CDR1 SGHRS, CDR2 YFSETQ. The CDR3 is CASSLGQGVSTEAFF. In DNA, the CDR3 is TGCGCCAGCAGCCTAGGACAGGGGGTGAGCACTGAAGCTTTCTTT. The full variable domain, rest sourced from reference TRBV5-1 and TRBJ1-1, is KAGVTQTPRYLIKTRGQQVTLSCSPISGHRSVSWYQQTPGQGLQFLFEYFSETQRNKGNFPGRFSGRQFSNSRSEMNVSTLELGDSALYLCASSLGQGVSTEAFFGQGTRLTVV.

This rearrangement joins TRBV27 to TRBJ2-7; 13 bases are a match to TRBD2. Germline V lookup: CDR1 MNHEY, CDR2 SMNVEV (reference sequence). The trim removed 6 bases at V and 2 bases at J, leaving 4 bases unmatched. The CDR3 sequence is 15 residues long. For the CDR3, the DNA is TGTGCCAGCAGGGCCGGACTAGCGGGGGCCTACGAGCAGTACTTC. It translates to CASRAGLAGAYEQYF.

CDR3 residues: CAWTPLLRMSTDTQYF. CDR3 bases: TGTGCCTGGACGCCGCTCTTGCGGATGAGCACAGATACGCAGTATTTT. This chain links TRBV30 with TRBJ2-3; no definite D call. CDR3 size: 16 residues. With 4 bases removed from V and 0 bases from J, the gap between germline ends came to 17 bases. Germline assignment: CDR1 GTSNPN and CDR2 SVGIG (reference sequence).

The chain recombines TRBV7-2 with TRBJ2-5; 7 bases align to TRBD1. Unmatched junction bases numbered 4, after V lost 5 bases and J lost 7 bases. Germline V gene data show CDR1 as SGHTA and CDR2 as FQGNSA. The length of the CDR3 is 12 residues. CDR3 nucleotide sequence: TGTGCCAGCAGCGGTTACAGGGGGACCCAGTACTTC. Its protein product is CASSGYRGTQYF.

The DNA of the CDR3 is TGTGCCATCAGTGAGGAACCTCAGGATCAGCCCCAGCATTTT. It codes for CAISEEPQDQPQHF. The chain recombines TRBV10-3 with TRBJ1-5, with unresolved D. The V gene's germline CDR1 is ENHRY and CDR2 SYGVKD. This CDR3 is built from 14 residues. Trimming stripped 2 bases from V and 5 bases from J, with 10 bases between.

The chain recombines TRBV5-4 with TRBJ2-7, with 7 nucleotides matching TRBD1. The CDR3 has 15 amino acids. After removal of 4 bases from V and 2 bases from J, the junction contained 9 bases not matched to a gene. Germline V gene data show CDR1 as SGHNT and CDR2 as YYREEE (reference sequence). The chain's CDR3 is CASSEDPGQTYEQYF. The CDR3 DNA reads TGTGCCAGCAGCGAGGATCCGGGACAGACCTACGAGCAGTACTTC.

This chain connects TRBV4-2 to TRBJ2-5, with TRBD2 matching 15 bases. CDR1 LGHNA and CDR2 YNFKEQ come from the germline V gene. This CDR3 has 17 amino acids. The V segment lost 4 bases and the J segment 5 bases; nucleotides outside the gene matches: 8. The chain's CDR3 is CASSPLWTSGRGETQYF. The DNA of the CDR3 is TGTGCCAGCAGCCCGTTATGGACTAGCGGGAGGGGGGAGACCCAGTACTTC.

The table lists this clone with a count of one. J is TRBJ2-5 and V is TRBV15, with D possibly TRBD2 on 6 matching bases. The J call may be faulty, since TRBJ2-7 better matches the DNA end. The CDR3 is 15 residues long. The germline V gene has CDR1 LNHNV and CDR2 YYDKDF (reference sequence). The CDR3 DNA reads as TGTGCCACCAGCAAGGAGGGAGGCCGATCCTACGAGCAGTACTTC. Amino acid sequence: CATSKEGGRSYEQYF.

The V call is TRBV5-4, the J call TRBJ2-7; perhaps TRBD2 as D (6 bases). V lost 5 bases to trimming and J lost 1 base, with 13 bases between them. This CDR3 is 14 amino acids long. The germline V gene encodes CDR1 SGHNT and CDR2 YYREEE (reference sequence). The CDR3: CASSWDSSSYEQYF. The CDR3 DNA follows: TGTGCCAGCAGTTGGGACTCCTCGTCCTACGAGCAGTACTTC.

V and J are TRBV6-1 and TRBJ2-1, with D perhaps matching TRBD1 (6 bases). Germline CDR1 MNHNS, CDR2 SASEGT. Between the trimmed V and J ends, which lost 4 bases and 2 bases, there was a span of 15 bases. This CDR3 region has 16 residues. For the CDR3, the DNA is TGTGCCAGCAGTGGGGGTAGGGGGAGTACCTACAATGAGCAGTTCTTC. This translates into CASSGGRGSTYNEQFF.

V and J are TRBV2 and TRBJ2-6; 10 bases are shared with TRBD1. In germline, CDR1 is SNHLY, CDR2 FYNNEI. This CDR3 is 17 amino acids long. Trimming cost V 4 bases and J 0 bases; bases outside gene matches: 3. CDR3 protein: CASSAGTGVSGANVLTF. CDR3 coding DNA: TGTGCCAGCAGTGCCGGGACAGGGGTCTCTGGGGCCAACGTCCTGACTTTC.

This clone was seen a handful of times. The V and J genes are TRBV4-1 and TRBJ1-2; 8 bases are shared with TRBD1. V lost 4 bases and J lost 7; bases outside the gene matches: 14. Germline assignment: CDR1 MGHRA and CDR2 YSYEKL. The CDR3 totals 16 residues. CDR3 protein: CASSRSLRQGAAGYTF. Written as DNA, the CDR3 is TGCGCCAGCAGCCGAAGTCTCCGGCAGGGGGCCGCTGGCTACACCTTC.

The chain employs TRBV7-6 and TRBJ1-2, with D unresolved. The V end lost 5 bases, the J end lost 0 bases, and 22 bases lay between the germline ends. Germline lookup yields CDR1 SGHVS and CDR2 FNYEAQ. The CDR3 is 18 amino acids. CDR3 sequence: CASSLGGRTGFSNYGYTF. DNA of the CDR3: TGTGCCAGCAGCCTAGGAGGCAGAACGGGGTTCTCTAACTATGGCTACACCTTC. Full variable domain (rest looked up from reference TRBV7-6 and TRBJ1-2): GAGVSQSPRYKVTKRGQDVALRCDPISGHVSLYWYRQALGQGPEFLTYFNYEAQQDKSGLPNDRFSAERPEGSISTLTIQRTEQRDSAMYRCASSLGGRTGFSNYGYTFGSGTRLTVV.

The V call is TRBV30, the J call TRBJ1-5; D is undetermined. This CDR3 comprises 12 residues. The germline V gene has CDR1 GTSNPN and CDR2 SVGIG (reference sequence). The germline V and J ends were trimmed by 3 bases and 7 bases, with 10 bases remaining between them. This CDR3 reads CAWSPPNQPQHF. The CDR3 DNA sequence: TGTGCCTGGAGCCCCCCTAACCAGCCCCAGCATTTT.

J is TRBJ1-2 and V is TRBV5-1; 11 bases are a match to TRBD1. Germline V gene lookup returns CDR1 SGHRS and CDR2 YFSETQ. V shed 2 bases and J 8 bases; nucleotides not matched to a gene: 2. This CDR3 spans 13 amino acids. Here the CDR3 DNA reads TGCGCCAGCAGCTTCCGGACAGGGGGCGGCTACACCTTC. It encodes CASSFRTGGGYTF. Using reference TRBV5-1 and TRBJ1-2 for the parts outside the CDR3, the full variable domain is KAGVTQTPRYLIKTRGQQVTLSCSPISGHRSVSWYQQTPGQGLQFLFEYFSETQRNKGNFPGRFSGRQFSNSRSEMNVSTLELGDSALYLCASSFRTGGGYTFGSGTRLTVV.

The DNA of the CDR3 is TGTGCCAGCAGCGCGAACAGCCCCTGGGATTCACCCCTCCACTTT. It encodes CASSANSPWDSPLHF. The gene calls are TRBV7-9 and TRBJ1-6; D unresolved. Germline V gives CDR1 SEHNR, CDR2 FQNEAQ (reference sequence). CDR3 length: 15 residues. The V gene lost 5 bases and the J gene lost 8 bases, with 16 bases spanning the gap.

This clone was seen a single time. V is TRBV5-1 and J is TRBJ1-1; TRBD1 is a possible D gene (5 bases). CDR1 and CDR2 from the germline V gene are SGHRS and YFSETQ. V was pared by 4 bases and J by 5 bases, with 15 bases between. The CDR3 is made up of 14 amino acids. CDR3 region: CASSSTGGGTEAFF. The CDR3 region has the DNA TGCGCCAGCAGCAGTACCGGGGGGGGGACTGAAGCTTTCTTT.

The chain uses TRBV28 and TRBJ1-4; no clear D gene. The V end lost 2 bases, the J end lost 8 bases, and 6 bases lay between the germline ends. There are 12 residues in the CDR3. Germline V lookup: CDR1 MDHEN, CDR2 SYDVKM. CDR3 DNA sequence: TGTGCCAGCAGTTTAACGGTGGAAAAACTGTTTTTT. Its protein product is CASSLTVEKLFF.

The V call is TRBV5-8, the J call TRBJ2-7; 11 bases align to TRBD1. This CDR3 has 14 amino acids. V was pared by 4 bases and J by 6 bases, with 6 bases of the junction left unmatched. Germline loops: CDR1 SGHTS, CDR2 YDEGEE. DNA for the CDR3: TGTGCCAGCAGCCCCAGGGACAGGGGGGCCGAGCAGTACTTC. Amino acid sequence: CASSPRDRGAEQYF.

The chain is built from TRBV7-8 and TRBJ1-4; no definite D call. The CDR3 sequence is 18 residues long. Germline CDR1 and CDR2: SGHVS and FQNEAQ. V lost 4 bases and J lost 1, with 19 bases in between. The CDR3 DNA reads as TGTGCCAGCAGCTCGCGCCCCTACCCGGGAGTAACTAATGAAAAACTGTTTTTT. Its translation: CASSSRPYPGVTNEKLFF.

The CDR3 DNA follows: TGTGCCAGCAGTTTCACCCTTGACAGGGGAGGTCAGCCCCAGCATTTT. It codes for CASSFTLDRGGQPQHF. The rearrangement links TRBV28 to TRBJ1-5; 8 positions agree with TRBD1. The germline CDR1 and CDR2 sequences are MDHEN and SYDVKM. Trimming cost V 3 bases and J 6 bases; bases outside gene matches: 10. The CDR3 totals 16 residues.

V is TRBV7-2 and J is TRBJ2-3, with 11 nucleotides matching TRBD2. CDR1 is SGHTA, CDR2 FQGNSA, per germline. This CDR3 contains 16 residues. Trimming at V came to 6 bases and at J to 4 bases, leaving 9 bases not matched to a gene. The CDR3: CASRRDLAGGPDTQYF. The CDR3 region has the DNA TGTGCCAGCAGACGGGATTTAGCGGGAGGGCCAGATACGCAGTATTTT. The whole variable domain, filled in from reference TRBV7-2 and TRBJ2-3, reads GAGVSQSPSNKVTEKGKDVELRCDPISGHTALYWYRQSLGQGLEFLIYFQGNSAPDKSGLPSDRFSAERTGGSVSTLTIQRTQQEDSAVYLCASRRDLAGGPDTQYFGPGTRLTVL.

The chain recombines TRBV7-9 with TRBJ1-5, with no clear D. Trimming took off 4 bases at V and 4 bases at J, with 11 bases between the two ends. The germline V gene has CDR1 SEHNR and CDR2 FQNEAQ (reference sequence). The CDR3 runs 14 residues. This chain's CDR3 is CASSSGGSNQPQHF. The CDR3 DNA follows: TGTGCCAGCAGCTCAGGCGGGTCAAATCAGCCCCAGCATTTT.